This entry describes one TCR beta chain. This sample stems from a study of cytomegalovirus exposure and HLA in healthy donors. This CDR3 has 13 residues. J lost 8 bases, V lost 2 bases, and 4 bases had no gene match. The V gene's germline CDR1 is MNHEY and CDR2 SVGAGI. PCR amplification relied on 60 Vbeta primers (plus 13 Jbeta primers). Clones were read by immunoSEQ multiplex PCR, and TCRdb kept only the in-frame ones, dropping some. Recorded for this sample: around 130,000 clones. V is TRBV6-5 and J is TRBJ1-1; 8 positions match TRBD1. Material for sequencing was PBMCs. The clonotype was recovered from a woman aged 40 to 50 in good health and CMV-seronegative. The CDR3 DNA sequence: TGTGCCAGCAGTTACCCCGGGACAGGAGAAGCTTTCTTT. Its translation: CASSYPGTGEAFF.